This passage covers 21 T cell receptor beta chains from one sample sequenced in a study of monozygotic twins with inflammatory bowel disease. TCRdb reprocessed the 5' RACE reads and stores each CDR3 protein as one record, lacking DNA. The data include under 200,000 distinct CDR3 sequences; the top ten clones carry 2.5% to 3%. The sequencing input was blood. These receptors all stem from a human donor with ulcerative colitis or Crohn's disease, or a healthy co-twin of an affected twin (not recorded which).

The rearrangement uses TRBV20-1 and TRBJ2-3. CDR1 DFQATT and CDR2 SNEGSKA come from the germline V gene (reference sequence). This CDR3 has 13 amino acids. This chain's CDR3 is CSAGKTSTDTQYF.

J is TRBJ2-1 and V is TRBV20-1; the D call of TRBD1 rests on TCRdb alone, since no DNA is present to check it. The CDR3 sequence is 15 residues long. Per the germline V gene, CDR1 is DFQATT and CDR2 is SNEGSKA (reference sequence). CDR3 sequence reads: CSARRTGVTRDEQFF.

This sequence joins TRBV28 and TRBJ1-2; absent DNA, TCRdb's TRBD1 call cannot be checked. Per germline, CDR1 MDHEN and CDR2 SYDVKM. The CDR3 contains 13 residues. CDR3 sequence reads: CASSLGQVYGYTF.

The CDR3 sequence is CASSSSLAGVSLEETQYF. The chain recombines TRBV6-5 with TRBJ2-5; lacking DNA, the TRBD2 call made by TCRdb goes unchecked. Germline CDR1 and CDR2: MNHEY and SVGAGI. This CDR3 is 18 amino acids long.

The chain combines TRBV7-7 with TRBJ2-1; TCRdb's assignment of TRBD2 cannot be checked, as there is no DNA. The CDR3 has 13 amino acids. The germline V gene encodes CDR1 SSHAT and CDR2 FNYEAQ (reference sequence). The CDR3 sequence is CASSFGGKDEQFF. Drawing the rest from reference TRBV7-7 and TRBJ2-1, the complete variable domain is GAGVSQSPRYKVTKRGQDVTLRCDPISSHATLYWYQQALGQGPEFLTYFNYEAQPDKSGLPSDRFSAERPEGSISTLTIQRTEQRDSAMYRCASSFGGKDEQFFGPGTRLTVL.

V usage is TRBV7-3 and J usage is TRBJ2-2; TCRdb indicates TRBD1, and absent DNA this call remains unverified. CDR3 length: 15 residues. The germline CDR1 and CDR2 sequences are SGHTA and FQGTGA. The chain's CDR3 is CASSSGDRNTGELFF.

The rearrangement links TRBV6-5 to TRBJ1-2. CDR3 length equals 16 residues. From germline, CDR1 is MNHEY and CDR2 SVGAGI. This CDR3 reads CASSWGRSVYNYGYTF.

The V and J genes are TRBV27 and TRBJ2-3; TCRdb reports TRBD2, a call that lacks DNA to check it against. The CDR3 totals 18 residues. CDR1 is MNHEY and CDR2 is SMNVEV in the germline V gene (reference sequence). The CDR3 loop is CASSLRSRTSGSTDTQYF.

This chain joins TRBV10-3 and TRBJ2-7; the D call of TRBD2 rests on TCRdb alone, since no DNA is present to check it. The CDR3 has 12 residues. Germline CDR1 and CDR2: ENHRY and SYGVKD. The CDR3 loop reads CAGASGSYEQYF.

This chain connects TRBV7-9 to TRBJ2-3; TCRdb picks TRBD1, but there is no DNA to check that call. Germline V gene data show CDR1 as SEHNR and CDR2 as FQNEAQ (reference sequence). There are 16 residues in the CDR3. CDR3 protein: CASSLASPTSTDTQYF.

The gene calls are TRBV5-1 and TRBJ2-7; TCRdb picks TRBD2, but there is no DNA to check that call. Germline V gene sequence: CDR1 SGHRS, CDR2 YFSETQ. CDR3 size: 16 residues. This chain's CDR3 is CASSPPGLALSYEQYF.

The CDR3 loop reads CAIPRQDTGELFF. The J gene is TRBJ2-2, the V gene TRBV28; with no DNA, the TCRdb D assignment of TRBD1 cannot be verified. The length of the CDR3 is 13 residues. Germline V gene sequence: CDR1 MDHEN, CDR2 SYDVKM.

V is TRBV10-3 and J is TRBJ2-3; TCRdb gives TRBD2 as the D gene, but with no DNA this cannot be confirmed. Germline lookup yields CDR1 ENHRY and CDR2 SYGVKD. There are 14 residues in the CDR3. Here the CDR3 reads CAITRGGSTDTQYF.

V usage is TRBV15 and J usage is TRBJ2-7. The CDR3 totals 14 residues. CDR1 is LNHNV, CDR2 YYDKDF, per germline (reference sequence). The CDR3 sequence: CATSRDQGPYEQYF.

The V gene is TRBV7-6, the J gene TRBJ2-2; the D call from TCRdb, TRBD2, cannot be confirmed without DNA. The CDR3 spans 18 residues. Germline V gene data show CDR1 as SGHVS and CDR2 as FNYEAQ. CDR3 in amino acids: CASSQEASGRWKYGELFF.

CDR3 residues: CAGNWGPSEQYF. The chain joins TRBV4-2 to TRBJ2-7; there is no DNA to check the TCRdb D call of TRBD1. The CDR3 loop spans 12 amino acids. CDR1 is LGHNA, CDR2 YNFKEQ, per germline.

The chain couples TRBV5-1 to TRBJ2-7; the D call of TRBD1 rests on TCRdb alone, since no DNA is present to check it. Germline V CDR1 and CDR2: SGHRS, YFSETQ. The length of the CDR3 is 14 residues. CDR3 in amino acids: CASNPTAPTYEQYF.

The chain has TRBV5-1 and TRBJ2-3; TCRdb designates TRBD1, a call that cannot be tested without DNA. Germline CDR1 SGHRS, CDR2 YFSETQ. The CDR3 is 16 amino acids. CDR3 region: CASSLGVPASTDTQYF.

The CDR3 loop reads CASSLGTGQLGQPQHF. This sequence joins TRBV5-1 and TRBJ1-5. Germline CDR1 SGHRS, CDR2 YFSETQ. CDR3 size: 16 residues. Based on the CDR3 plus reference TRBV5-1 and TRBJ1-5, the full variable domain is KAGVTQTPRYLIKTRGQQVTLSCSPISGHRSVSWYQQTPGQGLQFLFEYFSETQRNKGNFPGRFSGRQFSNSRSEMNVSTLELGDSALYLCASSLGTGQLGQPQHFGDGTRLSIL.

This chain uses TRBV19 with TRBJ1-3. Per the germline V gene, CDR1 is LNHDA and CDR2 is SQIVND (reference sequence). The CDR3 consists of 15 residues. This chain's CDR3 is CASSMIVGGRNTIYF.

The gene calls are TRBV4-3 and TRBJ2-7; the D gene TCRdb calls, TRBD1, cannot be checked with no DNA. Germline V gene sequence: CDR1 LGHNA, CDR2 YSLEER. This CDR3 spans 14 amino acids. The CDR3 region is CASSLGTGYDEQYF.